These T cell receptor beta chains were read from a single sample in a study of memory CD4+ T cells and cytomegalovirus serostatus. Assay used: immunoSEQ multiplex PCR; TCRdb lists only in-frame clones, some missing. The repertoire includes 50,000 to 65,000 clones, about three quarters of them detected once, and about 3% sits in the top ten. Specimen: memory CD4+ T cells from blood. All receptors come from an adult in good health and CMV-seropositive. The CDR3 runs from the conserved cysteine through the conserved F or W. D genes are given only for firm matches. The size entry is marked missing in some rows and otherwise reads once, few, many or a size class.

clone_size	v_call	j_call	d_call	cdr3_aa	cdr3_nt
.	TRBV5-1	TRBJ1-4	TRBD1	CASSDGTANNEKLFF	TGCGCCAGCAGCGACGGGACAGCGAATAATGAAAAACTGTTTTTT
.	TRBV29-1	TRBJ1-1	TRBD1	CSVATGEKTEAFF	TGCAGCGTTGCGACAGGGGAAAAGACTGAAGCTTTCTTT
.	TRBV27	TRBJ1-1	.	CASSLTGGVNTEAFF	TGTGCCAGCAGTTTGACAGGAGGGGTGAACACTGAAGCTTTCTTT
once	TRBV5-4	TRBJ1-1	TRBD1	CASTMDRVNTEAFF	TGTGCCAGCACCATGGACAGGGTGAACACTGAAGCTTTCTTT
.	TRBV5-5	TRBJ1-2	.	CASSLVPGANYGYTF	TGTGCCAGCAGCTTGGTCCCAGGGGCTAACTATGGCTACACCTTC
.	TRBV7-2	TRBJ1-2	.	CASSLEGNRGYTF	TGTGCCAGCAGCTTAGAGGGGAATCGTGGCTACACCTTC
.	TRBV7-2	TRBJ1-2	.	CASSLALTWGLADGYTF	TGTGCCAGCAGCTTAGCGCTAACTTGGGGGCTGGCGGATGGCTACACCTTC
.	TRBV19	TRBJ1-1	.	CASKEFGGLRTEAFF	TGTGCCAGTAAGGAATTCGGAGGCCTGAGGACTGAAGCTTTCTTT
.	TRBV6-1	TRBJ2-1	.	CASSEYRAHNEQFF	TGTGCCAGCAGTGAATACAGGGCGCACAATGAGCAGTTCTTC
.	TRBV7-2	TRBJ2-5	.	CASSPPREQETQYF	TGTGCCAGCAGCCCTCCCCGGGAACAAGAGACCCAGTACTTC
.	TRBV30	TRBJ1-5	.	CAWSEQEDQPQHF	TGTGCCTGGAGTGAGCAAGAGGACCAGCCCCAGCATTTT
.	TRBV6-1	TRBJ2-7	.	CASSGTVPTYEQYF	TGTGCCAGCAGTGGAACAGTCCCTACCTACGAGCAGTACTTC
few	TRBV2	TRBJ1-1	.	CASRSVGSEAFF	TGTGCCAGCAGGTCTGTCGGGTCTGAAGCTTTCTTT
.	TRBV7-8	TRBJ2-7	.	CASSYRDQGQQYF	TGTGCCAGCAGCTACCGGGACCAGGGCCAGCAGTACTTC
.	TRBV18	TRBJ2-7	TRBD1	CASSPIHLTGDRAYYEQYF	TGTGCCAGCTCACCGATACACTTGACGGGGGACAGGGCCTACTACGAGCAGTACTTC
.	TRBV10-3	TRBJ2-3	.	CAISQGRGKPETDTQYF	TGTGCCATCAGCCAAGGTCGGGGCAAGCCCGAAACAGATACGCAGTATTTT
.	TRBV6-6	TRBJ2-2	.	CASRLQGTGELFF	TGTGCCAGCAGACTTCAGGGGACCGGGGAGCTGTTTTTT
.	TRBV9	TRBJ2-1	TRBD1	CASSVGTGVYEQFF	TGTGCCAGCAGCGTGGGGACAGGGGTCTATGAGCAGTTCTTC
.	TRBV29-1	TRBJ2-1	.	CSVVLEQQFF	TGCAGCGTTGTACTGGAGCAGCAGTTCTTC
.	TRBV9	TRBJ1-2	TRBD1	CASSVFDRANYGYTF	TGTGCCAGCAGCGTTTTCGACAGGGCCAACTATGGCTACACCTTC
few	TRBV30	TRBJ2-1	.	CAWSNGLNEQFF	TGTGCCTGGAGTAACGGGCTCAATGAGCAGTTCTTC
few	TRBV5-6	TRBJ1-1	.	CASSFAGVGGKAFF	TGTGCCAGCAGCTTTGCCGGGGTTGGGGGTAAAGCTTTCTTT
.	TRBV11-2	TRBJ2-7	TRBD1	CASSLDRVEIYEQYF	TGTGCCAGCAGCTTGGACAGGGTCGAAATCTACGAGCAGTACTTC
.	TRBV9	TRBJ1-5	.	CASSETEDQPQHF	TGTGCCAGCAGCGAGACGGAGGATCAGCCCCAGCATTTT
few	TRBV14	TRBJ2-5	.	CASSQGAIKTQYF	TGTGCCAGCAGCCAGGGGGCGATTAAGACCCAGTACTTC
once	TRBV19	TRBJ1-1	TRBD1	CASSRTLGQGSAEAFF	TGTGCCAGTAGCCGCACCTTGGGACAGGGTTCGGCTGAAGCTTTCTTT
.	TRBV27	TRBJ1-2	.	CASSLTGAWSYGYTF	TGTGCCAGCAGTTTAACGGGGGCGTGGAGCTATGGCTACACCTTC
few	TRBV7-9	TRBJ1-2	.	CASSSLGGGYTF	TGTGCCAGCAGCTCCCTGGGAGGTGGCTACACCTTC
.	TRBV6-4	TRBJ2-1	.	CASSERLGGNEQFF	TGTGCCAGCAGTGAACGACTAGGGGGCAATGAGCAGTTCTTC
.	TRBV7-8	TRBJ1-3	.	CASSLASGNTIYF	TGTGCCAGCAGCTTAGCCTCTGGAAACACCATATATTTT
once	TRBV18	TRBJ2-2	TRBD1	CASSPGQPNTGELFF	TGTGCCAGCTCACCGGGACAGCCGAACACCGGGGAGCTGTTTTTT
.	TRBV2	TRBJ1-1	TRBD1	CASSTRDSGEAFF	TGTGCCAGCAGTACCCGGGACAGCGGTGAAGCTTTCTTT
few	TRBV27	TRBJ2-3	TRBD2	CASRLAGTDTQYF	TGTGCCAGCCGACTAGCGGGCACAGATACGCAGTATTTT